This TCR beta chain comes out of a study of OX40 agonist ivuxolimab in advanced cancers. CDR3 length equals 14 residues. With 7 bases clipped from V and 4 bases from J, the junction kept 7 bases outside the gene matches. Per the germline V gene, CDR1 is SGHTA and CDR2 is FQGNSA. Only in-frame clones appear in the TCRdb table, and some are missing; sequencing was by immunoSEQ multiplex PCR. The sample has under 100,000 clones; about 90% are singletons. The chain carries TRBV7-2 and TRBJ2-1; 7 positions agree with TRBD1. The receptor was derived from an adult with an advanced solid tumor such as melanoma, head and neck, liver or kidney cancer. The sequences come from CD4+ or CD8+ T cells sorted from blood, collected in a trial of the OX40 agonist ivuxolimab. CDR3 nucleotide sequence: TGTGCCAGCACCCGGGACAGCCCTTACAATGAGCAGTTCTTC. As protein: CASTRDSPYNEQFF.